This T cell receptor beta chain was found in a study of shared clonotypes between healthy human individuals. Sequenced by immunoSEQ multiplex PCR; TCRdb stores in-frame clones only, minus some. Counted here are about 600,000 clones, more than 95% occurring once; the ten biggest clones make up around 0.057%. The CDR3 spans 20 residues. Germline CDR1 and CDR2: MNHEY and SMNVEV (reference sequence). Trimming at V came to 5 bases and at J to 4 bases, leaving 19 bases not matched to a gene. Recent vaccinations or acute infections were absent in the healthy HIV-negative adult donors. General study results and limits: Researchers sampled blood only, noting tissue repertoires likely differ.

Remarks on this clone: No antigen is known for it.

The source is a woman in her twenties or thirties in good health. The rearrangement uses TRBV27 and TRBJ2-6; 8 positions match TRBD2. The specimen was naive CD4+ T cells sorted from blood. The subset was: CD45RA+ positively selected. The CDR3 loop is CASSPRTKRERLNGANVLTF. The CDR3 DNA reads TGTGCCAGCAGTCCCCGAACCAAGCGGGAGCGACTTAACGGGGCCAACGTCCTGACTTTC.